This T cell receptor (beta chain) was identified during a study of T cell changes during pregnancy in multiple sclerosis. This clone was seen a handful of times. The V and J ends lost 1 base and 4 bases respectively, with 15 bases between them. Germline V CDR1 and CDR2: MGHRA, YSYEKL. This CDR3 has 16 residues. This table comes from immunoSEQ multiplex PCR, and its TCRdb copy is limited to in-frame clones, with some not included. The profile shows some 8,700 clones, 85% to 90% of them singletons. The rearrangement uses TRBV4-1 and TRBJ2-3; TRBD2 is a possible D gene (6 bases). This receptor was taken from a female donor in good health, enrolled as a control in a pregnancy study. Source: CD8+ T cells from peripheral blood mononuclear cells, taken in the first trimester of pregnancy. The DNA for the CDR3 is TGCGCCAGCAGCCAAGGGCCAGAACTAGCAGCAGATACGCAGTATTTT. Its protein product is CASSQGPELAADTQYF.